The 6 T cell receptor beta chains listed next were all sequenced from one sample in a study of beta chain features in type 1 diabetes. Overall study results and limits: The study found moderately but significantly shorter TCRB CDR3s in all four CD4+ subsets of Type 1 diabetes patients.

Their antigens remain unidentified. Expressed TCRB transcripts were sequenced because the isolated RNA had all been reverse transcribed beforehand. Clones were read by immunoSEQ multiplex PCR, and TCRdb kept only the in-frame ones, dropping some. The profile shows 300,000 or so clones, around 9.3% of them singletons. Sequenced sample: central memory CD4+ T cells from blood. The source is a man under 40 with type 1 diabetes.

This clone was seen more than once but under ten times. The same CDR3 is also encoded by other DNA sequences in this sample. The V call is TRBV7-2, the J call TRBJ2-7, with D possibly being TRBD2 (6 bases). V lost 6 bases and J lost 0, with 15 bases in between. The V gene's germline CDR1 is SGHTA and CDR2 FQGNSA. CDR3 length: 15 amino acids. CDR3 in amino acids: CASSLVAASSYEQYF. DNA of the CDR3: TGTGCCAGCAGTTTGGTAGCGGCCAGCTCCTACGAGCAGTACTTC.

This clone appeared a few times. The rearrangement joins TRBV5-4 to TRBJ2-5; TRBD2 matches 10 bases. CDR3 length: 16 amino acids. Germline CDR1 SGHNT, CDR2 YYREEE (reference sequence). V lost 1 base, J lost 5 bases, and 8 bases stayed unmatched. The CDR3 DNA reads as TGTGCCAGCAGCTTGTCACAGCGGGGGGGTGTGGAGACCCAGTACTTC. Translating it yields CASSLSQRGGVETQYF.

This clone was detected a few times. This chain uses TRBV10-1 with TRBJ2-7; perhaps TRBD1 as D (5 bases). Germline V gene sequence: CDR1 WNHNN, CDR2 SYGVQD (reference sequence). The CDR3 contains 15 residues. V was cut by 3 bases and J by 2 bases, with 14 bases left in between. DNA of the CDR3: TGCGCCAGCAGTGACGGATCGGCAGGGACCTACGAGCAGTACTTC. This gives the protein CASSDGSAGTYEQYF.

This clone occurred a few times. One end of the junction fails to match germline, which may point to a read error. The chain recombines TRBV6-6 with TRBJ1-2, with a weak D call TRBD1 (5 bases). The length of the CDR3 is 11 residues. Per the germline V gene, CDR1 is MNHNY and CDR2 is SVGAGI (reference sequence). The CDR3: CASSFRDGLNF. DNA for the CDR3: TGTGCCAGCAGTTTCCGGGACGGCCTTAACTTC.

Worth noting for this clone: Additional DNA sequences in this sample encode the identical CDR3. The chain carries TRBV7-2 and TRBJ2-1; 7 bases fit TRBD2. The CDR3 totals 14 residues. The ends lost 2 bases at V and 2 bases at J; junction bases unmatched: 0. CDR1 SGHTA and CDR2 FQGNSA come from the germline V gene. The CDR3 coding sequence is TGTGCCAGCAGCTTAACTAGCGCCTACAATGAGCAGTTCTTC. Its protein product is CASSLTSAYNEQFF.

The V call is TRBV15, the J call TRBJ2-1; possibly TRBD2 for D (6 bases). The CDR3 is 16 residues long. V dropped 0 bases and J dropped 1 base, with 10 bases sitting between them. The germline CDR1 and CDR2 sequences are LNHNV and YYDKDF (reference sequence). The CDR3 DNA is TGTGCCACCAGCAGAGATTATCGGGAGTCCTACAATGAGCAGTTCTTC. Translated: CATSRDYRESYNEQFF.